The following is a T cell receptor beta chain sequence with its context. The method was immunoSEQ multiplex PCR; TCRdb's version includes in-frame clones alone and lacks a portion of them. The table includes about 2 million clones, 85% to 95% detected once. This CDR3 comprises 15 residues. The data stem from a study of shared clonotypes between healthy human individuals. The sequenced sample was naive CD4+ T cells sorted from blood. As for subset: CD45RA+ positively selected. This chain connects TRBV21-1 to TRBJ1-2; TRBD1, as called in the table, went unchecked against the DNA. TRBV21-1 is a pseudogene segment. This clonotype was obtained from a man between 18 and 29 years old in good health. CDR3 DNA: TGTGCCAGCAGCAAAGAGGGGGACAGGGGCTATGGCTACACCTTC. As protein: CASSKEGDRGYGYTF.